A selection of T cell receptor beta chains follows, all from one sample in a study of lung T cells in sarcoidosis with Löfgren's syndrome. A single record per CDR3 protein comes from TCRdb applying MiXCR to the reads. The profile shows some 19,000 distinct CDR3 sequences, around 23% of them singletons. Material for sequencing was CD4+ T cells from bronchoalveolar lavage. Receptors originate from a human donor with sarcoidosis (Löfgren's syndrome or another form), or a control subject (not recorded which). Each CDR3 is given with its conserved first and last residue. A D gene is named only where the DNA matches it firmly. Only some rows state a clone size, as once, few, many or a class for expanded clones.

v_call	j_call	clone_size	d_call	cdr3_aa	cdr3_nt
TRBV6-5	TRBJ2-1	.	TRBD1	CASSARGNEQFF	TGTGCCAGCAGTGCCAGGGGGAATGAGCAGTTCTTC
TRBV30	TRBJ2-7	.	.	CAWSMRPNSYEQYF	TGTGCCTGGAGTATGAGACCGAATTCCTACGAGCAGTACTTC
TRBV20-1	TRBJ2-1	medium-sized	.	CSAREGGGDEQFF	TGCAGTGCTAGGGAAGGGGGAGGGGATGAGCAGTTCTTC
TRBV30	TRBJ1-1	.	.	CAWSRDRNTEAFF	TGTGCCTGGAGTCGGGACCGGAACACTGAAGCTTTCTTT
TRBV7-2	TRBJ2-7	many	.	CASSPPRDDEQYF	TGTGCCAGCAGCCCGCCCCGGGACGACGAGCAGTACTTC
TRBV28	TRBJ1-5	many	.	CASSVGVLGNQPQHF	TGTGCCAGCAGTGTAGGGGTACTTGGCAATCAGCCCCAGCATTTT
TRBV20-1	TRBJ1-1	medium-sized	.	CSATGGAPNTEAFF	TGCAGTGCCACCGGAGGGGCTCCGAACACTGAAGCTTTCTTT
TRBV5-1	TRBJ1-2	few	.	CASSPRDRGYGYTF	TGCGCCAGCAGCCCGCGAGACCGGGGCTATGGCTACACCTTC
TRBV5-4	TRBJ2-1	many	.	CASSRDRYNEQFF	TGTGCCAGCAGTCGCGACAGATACAATGAGCAGTTCTTC
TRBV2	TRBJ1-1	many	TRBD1	CASSASRQGTEAFF	TGTGCCAGCAGTGCGTCTCGACAGGGCACTGAAGCTTTCTTT
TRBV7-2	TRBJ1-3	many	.	CASSSQGSSGNTIYF	TGTGCCAGCAGCTCTCAGGGAAGCTCTGGAAACACCATATATTTT
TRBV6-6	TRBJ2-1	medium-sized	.	CASSYSRTLSYNEQFF	TGTGCCAGCAGTTACTCTAGGACCCTCTCCTACAATGAGCAGTTCTTC
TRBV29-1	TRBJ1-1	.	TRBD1	CSVIRQGAPWTEAFF	TGCAGCGTTATACGGCAGGGGGCCCCGTGGACTGAAGCTTTCTTT
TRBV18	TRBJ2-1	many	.	CASSLRGGFNEQFF	TGTGCCAGCTCACTCAGGGGGGGATTCAATGAGCAGTTCTTC
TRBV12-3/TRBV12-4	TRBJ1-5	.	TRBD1	CASSYIVLTDRGRNQPQHF	TGTGCCAGCAGCTATATAGTCCTAACGGACAGGGGACGCAATCAGCCCCAGCATTTT
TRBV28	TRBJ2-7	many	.	CASSLLVSLGPLYYEQYF	TGTGCCAGCAGTTTATTGGTTTCCCTAGGGCCTTTATACTACGAGCAGTACTTC